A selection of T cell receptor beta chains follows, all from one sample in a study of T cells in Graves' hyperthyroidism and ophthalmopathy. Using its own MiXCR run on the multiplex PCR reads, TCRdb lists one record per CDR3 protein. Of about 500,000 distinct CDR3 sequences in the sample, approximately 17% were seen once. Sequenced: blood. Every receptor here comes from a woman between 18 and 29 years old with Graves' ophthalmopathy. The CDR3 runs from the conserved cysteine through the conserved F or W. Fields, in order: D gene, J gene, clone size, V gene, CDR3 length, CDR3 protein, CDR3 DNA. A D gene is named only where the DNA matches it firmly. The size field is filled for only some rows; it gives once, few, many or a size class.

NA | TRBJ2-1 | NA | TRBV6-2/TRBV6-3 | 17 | CASSYSSGTSSYNEQFF | TGTGCCAGCAGTTACTCGAGCGGAACTAGCTCCTACAATGAGCAGTTCTTC
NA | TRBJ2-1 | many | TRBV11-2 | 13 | CASSLIQNNEQFF | TGTGCCAGCAGCTTAATACAGAACAATGAGCAGTTCTTC
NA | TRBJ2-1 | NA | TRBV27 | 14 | CASSLETNYNEQFF | TGTGCCAGCAGTTTAGAGACGAACTACAATGAGCAGTTCTTC
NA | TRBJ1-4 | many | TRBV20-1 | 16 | CSARDSRGGWGEKLFF | TGCAGTGCTAGAGATTCTAGAGGGGGATGGGGTGAAAAACTGTTTTTT
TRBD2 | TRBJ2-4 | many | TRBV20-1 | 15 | CSAGGSGGAKNIQYF | TGCAGTGCTGGAGGTTCGGGGGGGGCCAAAAACATTCAGTACTTC
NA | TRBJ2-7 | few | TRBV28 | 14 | CASSADRLWGEQYF | TGTGCCAGCAGTGCCGACAGGTTGTGGGGCGAGCAGTACTTC
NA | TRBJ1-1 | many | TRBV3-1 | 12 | CASSQVLSEAFF | TGTGCCAGCAGCCAGGTTCTTAGTGAAGCTTTCTTT
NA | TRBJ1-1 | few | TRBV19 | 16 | CASSIPRAGMNTEAFF | TGTGCCAGTAGTATACCCCGGGCAGGAATGAACACTGAAGCTTTCTTT
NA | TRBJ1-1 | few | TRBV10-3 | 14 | CAIRVGGADTEAFF | TGTGCCATCAGAGTCGGGGGCGCAGACACTGAAGCTTTCTTT
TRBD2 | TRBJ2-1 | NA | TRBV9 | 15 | CASSVGLAGTNEQFF | TGTGCCAGCAGCGTAGGTTTAGCGGGAACCAATGAGCAGTTCTTC
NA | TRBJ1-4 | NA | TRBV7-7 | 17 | CASSLVGIRATHEKLFF | TGTGCTAGCAGCTTAGTTGGGATACGTGCAACTCATGAAAAACTGTTTTTT
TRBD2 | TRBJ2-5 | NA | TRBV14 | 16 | CASSLVGTSRLETQYF | TGTGCCAGCAGCCTAGTGGGGACTAGCAGGCTGGAGACCCAGTACTTC
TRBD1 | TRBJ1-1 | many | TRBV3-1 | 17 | CASSQRGQGRSNTEAFF | TGTGCCAGCAGCCAAAGGGGGCAGGGGAGGTCGAACACTGAAGCTTTCTTT
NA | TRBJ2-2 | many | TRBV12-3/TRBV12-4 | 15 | CATPPDRGSTGELFF | TGTGCCACGCCGCCGGACAGAGGTTCAACCGGGGAGCTGTTTTTT
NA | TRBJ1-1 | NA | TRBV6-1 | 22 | CASTNQTSMYLCASSSKGKAFF | NA
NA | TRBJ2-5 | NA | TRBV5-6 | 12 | CASSLLEKTQYF | TGTGCCAGCAGCTTGCTGGAGAAGACCCAGTACTTC
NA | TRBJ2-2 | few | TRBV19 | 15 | CASSNRATNTGELFF | TGTGCCAGTAGCAACCGGGCCACAAACACCGGGGAGCTGTTTTTT
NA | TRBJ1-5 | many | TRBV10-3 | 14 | CAISDGGSNQPQHF | TGTGCCATCAGTGACGGAGGGAGCAATCAGCCCCAGCATTTT
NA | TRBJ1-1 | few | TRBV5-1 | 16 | CASSNLDSPRGTEAFF | TGCGCCAGCAGCAATTTAGACAGCCCTCGAGGCACTGAAGCTTTCTTT
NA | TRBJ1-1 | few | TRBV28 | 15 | CASSHKPGSVTEAFF | TGTGCCAGCAGCCATAAACCAGGTAGTGTTACTGAAGCTTTCTTT
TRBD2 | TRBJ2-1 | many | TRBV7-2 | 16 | CASSLALAGVWDEQFF | TGTGCCAGCAGCTTAGCGCTAGCGGGAGTGTGGGATGAGCAGTTCTTC
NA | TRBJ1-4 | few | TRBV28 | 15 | CASSLTVATNEKLFF | TGTGCCAGCAGTCTTACAGTCGCAACTAATGAAAAACTGTTTTTT
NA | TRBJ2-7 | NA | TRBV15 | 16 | CATSRERGGLTYEQYF | TGTGCCACCAGCAGAGAACGAGGGGGGCTAACCTACGAGCAGTACTTC
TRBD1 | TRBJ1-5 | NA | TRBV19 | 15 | CASRPEDRGNQPQHF | TGTGCCAGTAGACCAGAAGACAGGGGCAATCAGCCCCAGCATTTT
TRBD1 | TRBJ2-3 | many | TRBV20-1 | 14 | CSARYRGGTDTQYF | TGCAGTGCTAGGTACAGGGGTGGCACAGATACGCAGTATTTT
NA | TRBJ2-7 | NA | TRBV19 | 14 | CASSIQPGNYEQYF | TGTGCCAGTAGTATCCAACCGGGGAACTACGAGCAGTACTTC
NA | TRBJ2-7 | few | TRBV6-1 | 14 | CASSDADDSYEQYF | TGTGCCAGCAGTGATGCAGACGACTCCTACGAGCAGTACTTC
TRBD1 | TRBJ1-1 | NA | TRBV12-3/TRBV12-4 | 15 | CASSLRDRGRTEAFF | TGTGCCAGCAGTTTAAGGGACAGGGGGCGCACTGAAGCTTTCTTT
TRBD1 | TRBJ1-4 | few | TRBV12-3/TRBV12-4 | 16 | CASRQDRGLANEKLFF | TGTGCCAGCAGACAAGACAGGGGGCTAGCTAATGAAAAACTGTTTTTT
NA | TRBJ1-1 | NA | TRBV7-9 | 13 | CASSLREVTEAFF | TGTGCCAGCAGCTTAAGGGAGGTAACTGAAGCTTTCTTT
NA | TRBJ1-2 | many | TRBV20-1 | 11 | CSARELRGYTF | TGCAGTGCTAGAGAACTCCGAGGCTACACCTTC